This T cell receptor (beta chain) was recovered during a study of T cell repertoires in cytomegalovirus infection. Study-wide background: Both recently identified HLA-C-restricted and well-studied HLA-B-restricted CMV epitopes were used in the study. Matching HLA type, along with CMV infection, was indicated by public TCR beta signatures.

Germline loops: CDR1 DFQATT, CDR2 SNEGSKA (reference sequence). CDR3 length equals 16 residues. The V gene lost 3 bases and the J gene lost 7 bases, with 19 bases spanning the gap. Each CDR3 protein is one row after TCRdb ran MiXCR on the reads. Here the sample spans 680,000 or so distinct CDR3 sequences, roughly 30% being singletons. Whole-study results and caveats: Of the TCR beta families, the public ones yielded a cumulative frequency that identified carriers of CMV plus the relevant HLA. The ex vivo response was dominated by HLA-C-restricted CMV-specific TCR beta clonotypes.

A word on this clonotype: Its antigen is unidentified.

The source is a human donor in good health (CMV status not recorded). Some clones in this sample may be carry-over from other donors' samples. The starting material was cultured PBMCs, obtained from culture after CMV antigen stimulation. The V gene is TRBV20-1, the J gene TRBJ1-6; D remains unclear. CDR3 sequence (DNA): TGCAGTGCTAGGCCCCGAGATTACGCGGAGAATTCACCCCTCCACTTT. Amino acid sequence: CSARPRDYAENSPLHF.